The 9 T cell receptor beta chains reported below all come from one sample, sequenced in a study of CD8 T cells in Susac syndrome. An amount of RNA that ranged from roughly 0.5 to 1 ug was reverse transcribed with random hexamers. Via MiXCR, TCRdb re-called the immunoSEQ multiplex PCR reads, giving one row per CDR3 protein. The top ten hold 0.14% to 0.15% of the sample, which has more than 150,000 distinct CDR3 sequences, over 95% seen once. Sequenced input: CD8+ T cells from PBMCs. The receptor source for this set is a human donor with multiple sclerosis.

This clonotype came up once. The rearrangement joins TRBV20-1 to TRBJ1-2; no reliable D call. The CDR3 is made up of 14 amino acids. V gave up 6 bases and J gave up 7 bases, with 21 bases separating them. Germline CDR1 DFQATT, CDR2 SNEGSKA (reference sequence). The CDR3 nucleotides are TGCAGTGCGGAGGAAGTGGTACCCCCTCCTGGCTACACCTTC. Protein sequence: CSAEEVVPPPGYTF.

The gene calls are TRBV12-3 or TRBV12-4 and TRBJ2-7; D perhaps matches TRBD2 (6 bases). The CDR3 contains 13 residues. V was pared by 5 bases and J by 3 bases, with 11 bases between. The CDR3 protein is CASSRENFYEQYF. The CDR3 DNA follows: TGTGCCAGCAGTCGGGAGAATTTCTACGAGCAGTACTTC.

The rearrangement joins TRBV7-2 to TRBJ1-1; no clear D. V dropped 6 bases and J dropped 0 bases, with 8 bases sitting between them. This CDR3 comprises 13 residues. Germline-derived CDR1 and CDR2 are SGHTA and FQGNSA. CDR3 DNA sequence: TGTGCCAGCAGTTTCGGGATGAACACTGAAGCTTTCTTT. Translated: CASSFGMNTEAFF.

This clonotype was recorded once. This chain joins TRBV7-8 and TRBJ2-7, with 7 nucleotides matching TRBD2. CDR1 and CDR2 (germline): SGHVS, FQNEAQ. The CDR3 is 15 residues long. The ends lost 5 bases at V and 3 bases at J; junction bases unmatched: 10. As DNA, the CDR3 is TGTGCCAGCAGCCCCACAGCCCCGGGAGGCTACGAGCAGTACTTC. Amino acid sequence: CASSPTAPGGYEQYF.

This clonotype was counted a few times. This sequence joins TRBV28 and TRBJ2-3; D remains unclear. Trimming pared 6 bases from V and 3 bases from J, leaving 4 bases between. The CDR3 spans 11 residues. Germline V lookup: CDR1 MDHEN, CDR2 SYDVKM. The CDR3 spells CASRLTDTQYF. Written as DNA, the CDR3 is TGTGCCAGCAGATTGACAGATACGCAGTATTTT.

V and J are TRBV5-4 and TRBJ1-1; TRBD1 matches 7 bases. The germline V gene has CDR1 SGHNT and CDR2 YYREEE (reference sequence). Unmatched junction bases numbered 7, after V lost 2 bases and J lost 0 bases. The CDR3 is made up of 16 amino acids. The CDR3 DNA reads TGTGCCAGCAGCTTTGAAGGGACAGCCATGAACACTGAAGCTTTCTTT. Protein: CASSFEGTAMNTEAFF. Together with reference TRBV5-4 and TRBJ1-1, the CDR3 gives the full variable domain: ETGVTQSPTHLIKTRGQQVTLRCSSQSGHNTVSWYQQALGQGPQFIFQYYREEENGRGNFPPRFSGLQFPNYSSELNVNALELDDSALYLCASSFEGTAMNTEAFFGQGTRLTVV.

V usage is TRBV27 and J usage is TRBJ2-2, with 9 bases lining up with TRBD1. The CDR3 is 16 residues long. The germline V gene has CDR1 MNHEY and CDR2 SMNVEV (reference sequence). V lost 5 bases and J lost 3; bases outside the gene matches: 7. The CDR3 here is CASSPWDRVHTGELFF. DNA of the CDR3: TGTGCCAGCAGTCCATGGGACAGGGTGCACACCGGGGAGCTGTTTTTT.

DNA for the CDR3: TGTGCCAGCAGCTTTCCCGACGGCAGCAGGGATAAAAACATTCAGTACTTC. Translating it yields CASSFPDGSRDKNIQYF. The V and J genes are TRBV7-9 and TRBJ2-4; weak D call: TRBD1 (5 bases). Looked up from germline, CDR1 is SEHNR and CDR2 is FQNEAQ (reference sequence). Deletions cut 3 bases from V and 4 bases from J, with 19 bases between. The CDR3 totals 17 residues.

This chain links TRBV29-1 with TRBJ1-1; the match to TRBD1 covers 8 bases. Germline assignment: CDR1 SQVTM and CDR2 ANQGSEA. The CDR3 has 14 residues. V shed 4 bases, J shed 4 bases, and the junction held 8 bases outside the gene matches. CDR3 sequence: CSVGGTGARTEAFF. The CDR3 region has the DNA TGCAGCGTTGGAGGGACAGGAGCACGCACTGAAGCTTTCTTT.